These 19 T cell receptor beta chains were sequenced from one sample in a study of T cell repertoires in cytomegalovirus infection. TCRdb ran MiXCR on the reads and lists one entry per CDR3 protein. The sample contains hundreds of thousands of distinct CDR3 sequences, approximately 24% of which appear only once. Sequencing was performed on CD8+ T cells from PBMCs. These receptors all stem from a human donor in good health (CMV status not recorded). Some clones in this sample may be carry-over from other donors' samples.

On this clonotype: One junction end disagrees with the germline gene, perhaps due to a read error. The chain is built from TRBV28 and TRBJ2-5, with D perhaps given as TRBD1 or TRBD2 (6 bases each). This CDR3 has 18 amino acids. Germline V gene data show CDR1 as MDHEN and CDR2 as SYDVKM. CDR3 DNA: TGTGCCAACAGTTTCCCACCCCTCGAGACAGGTGGCGGGGAGACACAGTACTTC. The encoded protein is CANSFPPLETGGGETQYF. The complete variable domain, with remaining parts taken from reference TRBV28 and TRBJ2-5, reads DVKVTQSSRYLVKRTGEKVFLECVQDMDHENMFWYRQDPGLGLRLIYFSYDVKMKEKGDIPEGYSVSREKKERFSLILESASTNQTSMYLCANSFPPLETGGGETQYFGPGTRLLVL.

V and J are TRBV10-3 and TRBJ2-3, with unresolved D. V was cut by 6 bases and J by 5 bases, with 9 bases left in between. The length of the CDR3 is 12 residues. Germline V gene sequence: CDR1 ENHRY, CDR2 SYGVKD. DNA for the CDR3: TGTGCCATCAGAAAGTCGCAAGATACGCAGTATTTT. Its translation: CAIRKSQDTQYF.

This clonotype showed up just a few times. The CDR3, as DNA: TGTGCCAGCAGCCCCCTAGCTAACTCCTACGAGCAGTACTTC. Its protein is CASSPLANSYEQYF. The J gene is TRBJ2-7, the V gene TRBV12-3 or TRBV12-4; D is perhaps TRBD2 (5 bases). Trimming cost V 6 bases and J 0 bases, with 12 bases left between them. There are 14 residues in the CDR3.

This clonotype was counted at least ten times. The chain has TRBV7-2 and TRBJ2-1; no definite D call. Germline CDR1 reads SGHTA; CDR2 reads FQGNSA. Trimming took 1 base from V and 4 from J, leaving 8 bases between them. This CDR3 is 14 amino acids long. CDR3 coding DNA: TGTGCCAGCAGCTTAGGCCTAGGGTACAATGAGCAGTTCTTC. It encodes CASSLGLGYNEQFF.

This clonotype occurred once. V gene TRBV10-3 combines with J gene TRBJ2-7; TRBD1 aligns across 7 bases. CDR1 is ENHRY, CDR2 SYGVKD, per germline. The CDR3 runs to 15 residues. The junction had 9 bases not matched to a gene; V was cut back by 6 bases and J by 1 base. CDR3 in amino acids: CAIREGRGSSYEQYV. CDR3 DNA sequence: TGTGCCATCAGAGAGGGCAGGGGGTCTTCCTACGAGCAGTACGTC.

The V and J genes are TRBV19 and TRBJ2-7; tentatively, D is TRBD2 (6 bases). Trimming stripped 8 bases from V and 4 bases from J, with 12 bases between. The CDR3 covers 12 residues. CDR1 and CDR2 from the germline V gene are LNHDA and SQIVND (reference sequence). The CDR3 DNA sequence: TGTGCCAGTGCCCCTGGGGGGTACGAGCAGTACTTC. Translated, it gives CASAPGGYEQYF.

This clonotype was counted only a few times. CDR3: CASSTITGYNEQFF. The DNA for the CDR3 is TGTGCCAGCAGTACCATTACAGGGTACAATGAGCAGTTCTTC. The V and J genes are TRBV6-2 or TRBV6-3 and TRBJ2-1; perhaps TRBD1 as D (6 bases). V lost 5 bases and J lost 4, with 12 bases in between. This CDR3 is 14 amino acids long. Per the germline V gene, CDR1 is MNHEY and CDR2 is SVGEGT.

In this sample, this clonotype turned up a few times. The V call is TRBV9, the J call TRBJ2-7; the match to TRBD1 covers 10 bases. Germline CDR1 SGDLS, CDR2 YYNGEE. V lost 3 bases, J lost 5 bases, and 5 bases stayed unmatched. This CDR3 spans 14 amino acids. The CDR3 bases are TGTGCCAGCAGCGCGGGACAGGGGACCGACGAGCAGTACTTC. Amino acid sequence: CASSAGQGTDEQYF.

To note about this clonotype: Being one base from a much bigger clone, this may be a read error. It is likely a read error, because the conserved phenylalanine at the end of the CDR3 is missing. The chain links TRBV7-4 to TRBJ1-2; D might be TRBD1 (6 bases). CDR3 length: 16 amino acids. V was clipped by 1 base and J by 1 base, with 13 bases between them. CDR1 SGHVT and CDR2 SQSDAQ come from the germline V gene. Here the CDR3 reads CASSLDSRGFNYGYTL. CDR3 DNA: TGTGCCAGCAGCTTAGACTCCAGGGGATTTAACTATGGCTACACCCTC.

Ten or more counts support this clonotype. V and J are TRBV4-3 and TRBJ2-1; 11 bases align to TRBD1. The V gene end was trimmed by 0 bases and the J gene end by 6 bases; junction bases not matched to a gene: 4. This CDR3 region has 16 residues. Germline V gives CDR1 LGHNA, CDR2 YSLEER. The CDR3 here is CASSQDPGTGGNEQFF. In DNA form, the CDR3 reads TGCGCCAGCAGCCAAGACCCGGGGACAGGGGGCAATGAGCAGTTCTTC.

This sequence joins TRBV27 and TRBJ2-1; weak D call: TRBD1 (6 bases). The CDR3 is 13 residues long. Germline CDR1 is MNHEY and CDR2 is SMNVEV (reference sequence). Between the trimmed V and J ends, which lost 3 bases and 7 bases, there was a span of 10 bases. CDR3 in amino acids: CASSFQGRNEQFF. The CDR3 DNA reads TGTGCCAGCAGTTTTCAGGGGCGGAATGAGCAGTTCTTC.

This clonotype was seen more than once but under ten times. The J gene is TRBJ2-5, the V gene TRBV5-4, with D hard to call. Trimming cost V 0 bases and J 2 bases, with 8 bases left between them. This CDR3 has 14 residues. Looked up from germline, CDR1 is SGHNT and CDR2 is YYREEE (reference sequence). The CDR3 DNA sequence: TGTGCCAGCAGCTTGGAGGCAGTACAAGAGACCCAGTACTTC. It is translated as CASSLEAVQETQYF.

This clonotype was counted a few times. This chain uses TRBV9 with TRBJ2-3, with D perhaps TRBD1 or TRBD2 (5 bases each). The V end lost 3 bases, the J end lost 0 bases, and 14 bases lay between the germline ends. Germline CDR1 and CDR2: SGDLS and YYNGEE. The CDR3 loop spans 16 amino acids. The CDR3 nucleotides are TGTGCCAGCAGCGAATTGGGACCCCCTAGCACAGATACGCAGTATTTT. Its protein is CASSELGPPSTDTQYF.

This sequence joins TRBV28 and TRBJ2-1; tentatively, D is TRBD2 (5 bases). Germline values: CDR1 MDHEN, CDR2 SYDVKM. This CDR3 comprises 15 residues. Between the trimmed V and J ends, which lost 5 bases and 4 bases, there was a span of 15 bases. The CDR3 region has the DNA TGTGCCAGCAGTAGCGGTAGGGATAATTACAATGAGCAGTTCTTC. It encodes CASSSGRDNYNEQFF.

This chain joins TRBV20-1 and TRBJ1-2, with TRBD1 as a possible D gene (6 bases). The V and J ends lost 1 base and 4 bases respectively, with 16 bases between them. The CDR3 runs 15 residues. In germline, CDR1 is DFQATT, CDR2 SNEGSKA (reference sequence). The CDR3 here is CSARGTGINSYGYTF. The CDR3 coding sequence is TGCAGTGCTAGAGGTACAGGGATTAATAGCTATGGCTACACCTTC.

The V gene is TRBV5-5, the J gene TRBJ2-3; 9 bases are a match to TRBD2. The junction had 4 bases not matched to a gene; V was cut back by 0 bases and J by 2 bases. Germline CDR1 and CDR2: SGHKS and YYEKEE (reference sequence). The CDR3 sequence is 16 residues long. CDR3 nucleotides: TGTGCCAGCAGCTTGGGTAGCGGGGGTTACACAGATACGCAGTATTTT. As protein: CASSLGSGGYTDTQYF.

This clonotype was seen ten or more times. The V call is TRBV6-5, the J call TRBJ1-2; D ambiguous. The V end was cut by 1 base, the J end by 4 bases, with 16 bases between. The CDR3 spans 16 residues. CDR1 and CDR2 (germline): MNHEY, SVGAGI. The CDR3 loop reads CASSYYESQAAYGYTF. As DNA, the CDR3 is TGTGCCAGCAGTTACTACGAGAGCCAGGCCGCCTATGGCTACACCTTC.

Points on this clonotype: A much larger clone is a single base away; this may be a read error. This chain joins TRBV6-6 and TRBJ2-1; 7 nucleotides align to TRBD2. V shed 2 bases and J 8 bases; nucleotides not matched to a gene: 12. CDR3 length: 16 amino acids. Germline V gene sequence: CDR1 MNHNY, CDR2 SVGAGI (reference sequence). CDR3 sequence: CASSYPSGGAFDEQFF. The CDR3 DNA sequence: TGTGCCAGCAGTTACCCATCGGGAGGAGCTTTCGATGAGCAGTTCTTC.

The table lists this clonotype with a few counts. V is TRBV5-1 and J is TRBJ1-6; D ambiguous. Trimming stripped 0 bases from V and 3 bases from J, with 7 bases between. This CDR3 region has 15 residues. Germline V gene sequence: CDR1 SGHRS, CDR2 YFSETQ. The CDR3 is CASSLESSYNSPLHF. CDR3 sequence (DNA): TGCGCCAGCAGCTTGGAGAGCAGCTATAATTCACCCCTCCACTTT.